Sequencing of this T cell receptor (beta chain) was carried out in a study of OX40 agonist ivuxolimab in advanced cancers. Context from the whole study: Ivuxolimab, which targeted the costimulatory receptor OX40 (CD134), was an agonistic, fully human IgG2 monoclonal antibody. Partial responses occurred in three dose-escalation patients, of whom one had hepatocellular carcinoma and two had cutaneous melanoma. Intravenous ivuxolimab was administered to patients every 2 weeks at six dose levels: 0.01, 0.1, 0.3, 1.5, 3 and 10 mg/kg. Patients were allowed to have had prior anti-PD-1, anti-PD-L1 or anti-CTLA-4 therapy, and 40% of the dose-escalation patients had previously received checkpoint inhibitors. The paper covers the monotherapy dose-escalation part of the phase I ivuxolimab trial, which included N of about 50 patients. A male proportion of roughly 80% and a mean age of roughly 58 years, ranging from about 20 to 80, were recorded for the dose-escalation cohort. Of the roughly 51 patients in dose escalation, approximately 20 had hepatocellular carcinoma, around 15 had melanoma, 9 had renal cell carcinoma and 9 had head and neck cancer. Peripheral TCRbeta sequencing aimed to test whether ivuxolimab altered TCR sequence diversity and caused clonal T-cell expansion. Broader findings and caveats from the paper: Antigen specificity was not determined for the clonally expanded peripheral T cells. In the 0.1-3.0 mg/kg groups, partial responders were among the patients with the lowest normalized peripheral clonal expansion, particularly in CD8+ T cells. At doses from 0.1 to 3.0 mg/kg, clonal expansion was seen in both CD4+ and CD8+ blood T cells between baseline and week 6. Low levels of normalized T-cell clonal expansion were also shown by some nonresponding patients. On average, CD8+ T cells showed more expanded clones than CD4+ T cells after ivuxolimab.

For this clone: The antigen it recognizes is unknown. Base quality data are lacking; no much larger clone is found one base away.

Genomic DNA was isolated from the sorted cells so that the TCRbeta CDR3 region could be sequenced. The immunoSEQ Assay was used for sequencing of TCRbeta CDR3 regions. This immuneACCESS table, as held by TCRdb, lists in-frame sequences with V and J called but not all clones. Of the missing ones, under half trace to an unresolved V gene in checked studies; the others have no known cause. In this sample the table shows about 110,000 clones, under 95% of which occur a single time. Roughly 0.61% of the sample lies in the top ten. According to the germline V gene, CDR1 reads MDHEN and CDR2 reads SYDVKM. V is cut back by 1 base and J by 3 bases, with 7 bases in the junction unmatched. The CDR3 sequence holds 16 residues, the cysteine and phenylalanine included. Only the CDR3 DNA stays, 48 bases, in frame from base 1. The trial excluded patients who had a history of autoimmune disease or were on systemic immunosuppression. Peripheral blood for TCR sequencing was collected from all dose cohorts at baseline, on cycle 4 day 1, and on cycle 7 day 1. The samples were taken from a phase I, first-in-human, multicenter, open-label dose-escalation trial of ivuxolimab. Adults with locally advanced or metastatic head and neck squamous cell, hepatocellular, melanoma or renal cell carcinoma were enrolled in the trial. Before TCR sequencing, CD4+ T cells and CD8+ T cells were sorted from peripheral blood as separate populations.

Sequenced material: CD4+ or CD8+ T cells sorted from blood, taken in a trial of the OX40 agonist ivuxolimab. The chain couples TRBV28 to TRBJ2-5, and 8 bases in between align with TRBD1. The clonotype originates from an adult with an advanced solid tumor such as melanoma, head and neck, liver or kidney cancer. The encoded CDR3 is CASSLSGQGAKETQYF. The sequenced DNA: TGTGCCAGCAGTTTATCAGGCCAGGGGGCGAAAGAGACCCAGTACTTC.